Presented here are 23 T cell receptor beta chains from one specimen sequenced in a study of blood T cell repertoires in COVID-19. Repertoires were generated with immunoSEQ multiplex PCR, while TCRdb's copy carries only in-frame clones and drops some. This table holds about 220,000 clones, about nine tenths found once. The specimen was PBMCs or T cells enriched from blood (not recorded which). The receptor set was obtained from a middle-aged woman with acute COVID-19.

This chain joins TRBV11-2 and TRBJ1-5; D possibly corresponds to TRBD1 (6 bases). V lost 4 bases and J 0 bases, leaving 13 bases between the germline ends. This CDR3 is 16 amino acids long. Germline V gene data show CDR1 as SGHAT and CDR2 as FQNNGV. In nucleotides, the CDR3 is TGTGCCAGCAGCTCCCGACAGGTTTATAGCAATCAGCCCCAGCATTTT. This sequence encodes CASSSRQVYSNQPQHF.

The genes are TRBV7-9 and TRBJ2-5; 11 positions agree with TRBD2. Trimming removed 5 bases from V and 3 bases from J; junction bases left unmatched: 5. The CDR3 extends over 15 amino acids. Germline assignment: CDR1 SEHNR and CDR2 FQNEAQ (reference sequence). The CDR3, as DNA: TGTGCCAGCAGCGCCTATAGCGGGGGGGAAGAGACCCAGTACTTC. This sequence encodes CASSAYSGGEETQYF.

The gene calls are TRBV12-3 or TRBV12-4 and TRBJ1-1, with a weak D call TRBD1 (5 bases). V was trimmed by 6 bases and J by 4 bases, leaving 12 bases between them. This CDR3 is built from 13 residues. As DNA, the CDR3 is TGTGCCAGCAGGGGAGGGGTCGGCACTGAAGCTTTCTTT. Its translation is CASRGGVGTEAFF.

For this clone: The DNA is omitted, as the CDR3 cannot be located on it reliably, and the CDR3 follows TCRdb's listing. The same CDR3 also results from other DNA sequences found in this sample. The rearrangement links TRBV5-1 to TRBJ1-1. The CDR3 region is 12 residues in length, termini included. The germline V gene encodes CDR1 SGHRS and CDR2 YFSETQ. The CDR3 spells CASSSSNTEAFF.

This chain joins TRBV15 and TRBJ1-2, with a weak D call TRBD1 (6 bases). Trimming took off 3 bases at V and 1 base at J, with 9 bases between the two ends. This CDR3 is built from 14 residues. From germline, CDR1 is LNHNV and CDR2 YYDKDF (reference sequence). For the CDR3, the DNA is TGTGCCACCAGCAGTGCCAGGGGTAACTATGGCTACACCTTC. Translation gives CATSSARGNYGYTF.

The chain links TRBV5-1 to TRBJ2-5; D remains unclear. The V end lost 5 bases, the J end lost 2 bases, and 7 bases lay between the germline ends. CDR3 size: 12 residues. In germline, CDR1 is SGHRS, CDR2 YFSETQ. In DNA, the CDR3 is TGCGCCAGCAGTCGGGTGCAAGAGACCCAGTACTTC. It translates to CASSRVQETQYF.

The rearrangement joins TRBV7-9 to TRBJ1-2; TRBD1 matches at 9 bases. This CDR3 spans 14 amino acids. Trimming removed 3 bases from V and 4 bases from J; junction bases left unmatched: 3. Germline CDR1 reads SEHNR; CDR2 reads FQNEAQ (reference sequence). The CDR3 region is CASSFRDRAYGYTF. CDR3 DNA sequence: TGTGCCAGCAGCTTTAGGGACAGGGCCTATGGCTACACCTTC.

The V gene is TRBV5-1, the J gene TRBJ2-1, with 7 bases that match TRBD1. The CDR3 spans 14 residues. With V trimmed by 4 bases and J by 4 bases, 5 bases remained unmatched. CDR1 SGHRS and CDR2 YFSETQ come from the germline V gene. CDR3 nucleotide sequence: TGCGCCAGCAGCCCCAGGGACAGTTACAATGAGCAGTTCTTC. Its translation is CASSPRDSYNEQFF.

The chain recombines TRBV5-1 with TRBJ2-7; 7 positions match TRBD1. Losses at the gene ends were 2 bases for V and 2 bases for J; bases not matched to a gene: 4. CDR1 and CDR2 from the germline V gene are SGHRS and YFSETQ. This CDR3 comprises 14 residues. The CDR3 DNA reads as TGCGCCAGCAGCTTAGGGGGCCAAACCTACGAGCAGTACTTC. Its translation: CASSLGGQTYEQYF.

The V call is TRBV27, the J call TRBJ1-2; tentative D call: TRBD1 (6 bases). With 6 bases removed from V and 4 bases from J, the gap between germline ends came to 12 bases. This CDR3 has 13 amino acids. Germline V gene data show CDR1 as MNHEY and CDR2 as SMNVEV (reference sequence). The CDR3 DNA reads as TGTGCCAGCAGGGGGGGGGCCCCCTATGGCTACACCTTC. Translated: CASRGGAPYGYTF.

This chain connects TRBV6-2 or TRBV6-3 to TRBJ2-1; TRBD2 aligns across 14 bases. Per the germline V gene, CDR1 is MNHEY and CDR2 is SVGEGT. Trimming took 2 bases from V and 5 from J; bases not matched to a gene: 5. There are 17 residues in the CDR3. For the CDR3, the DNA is TGTGCCAGCAGTTACGGGTTGACTAGCGGGGGGGACAATGAGCAGTTCTTC. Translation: CASSYGLTSGGDNEQFF.

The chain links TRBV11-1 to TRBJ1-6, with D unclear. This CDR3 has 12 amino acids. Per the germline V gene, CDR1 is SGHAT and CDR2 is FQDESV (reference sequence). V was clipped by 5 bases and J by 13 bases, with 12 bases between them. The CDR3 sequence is CASSPGGGPLHF. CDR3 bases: TGTGCCAGCAGCCCTGGAGGCGGGCCCCTCCACTTT.

The DNA for the CDR3 is TGTGCCAGTAGTATGAGGGTTAGTGATGGCTACACCTTC. It codes for CASSMRVSDGYTF. V is TRBV19 and J is TRBJ1-2, with no clear D. CDR1 is LNHDA, CDR2 SQIVND, per germline (reference sequence). The CDR3 sequence is 13 residues long. V gave up 3 bases and J gave up 6 bases, with 11 bases separating them.

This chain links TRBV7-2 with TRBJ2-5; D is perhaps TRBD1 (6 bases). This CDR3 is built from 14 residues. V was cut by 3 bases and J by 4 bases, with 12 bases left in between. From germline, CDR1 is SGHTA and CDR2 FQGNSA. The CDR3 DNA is TGTGCCAGCAGCTTCGACAGGAGGTTAGAGACCCAGTACTTC. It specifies CASSFDRRLETQYF.

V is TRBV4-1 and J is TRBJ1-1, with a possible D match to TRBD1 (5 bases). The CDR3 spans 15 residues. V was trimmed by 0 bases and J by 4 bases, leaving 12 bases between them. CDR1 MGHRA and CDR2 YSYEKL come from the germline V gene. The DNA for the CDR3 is TGCGCCAGCAGCCAAGATCGGGGGAAATCCACTGAAGCTTTCTTT. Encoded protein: CASSQDRGKSTEAFF.

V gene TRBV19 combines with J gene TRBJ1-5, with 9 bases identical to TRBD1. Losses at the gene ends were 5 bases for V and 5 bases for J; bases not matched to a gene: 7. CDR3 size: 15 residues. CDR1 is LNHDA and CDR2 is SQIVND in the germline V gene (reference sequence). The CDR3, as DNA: TGTGCCAGTAGTTTGTCTGGGACAGGGCATCAGCCCCAGCATTTT. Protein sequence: CASSLSGTGHQPQHF.

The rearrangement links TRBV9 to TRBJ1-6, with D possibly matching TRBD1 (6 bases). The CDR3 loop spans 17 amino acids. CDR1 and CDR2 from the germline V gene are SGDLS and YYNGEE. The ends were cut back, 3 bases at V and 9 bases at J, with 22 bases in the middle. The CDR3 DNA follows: TGTGCCAGCAGCGACGCCGCGGGGGCCGAGATTGGTTCACCCCTCCACTTT. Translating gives CASSDAAGAEIGSPLHF.

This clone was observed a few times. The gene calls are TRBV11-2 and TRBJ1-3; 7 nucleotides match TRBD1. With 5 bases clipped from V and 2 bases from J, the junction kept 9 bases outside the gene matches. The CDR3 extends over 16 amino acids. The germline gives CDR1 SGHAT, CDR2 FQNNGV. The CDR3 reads CASSLITGTAGNTIYF. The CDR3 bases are TGTGCCAGCAGCCTGATCACCGGGACAGCTGGAAACACCATATATTTT.

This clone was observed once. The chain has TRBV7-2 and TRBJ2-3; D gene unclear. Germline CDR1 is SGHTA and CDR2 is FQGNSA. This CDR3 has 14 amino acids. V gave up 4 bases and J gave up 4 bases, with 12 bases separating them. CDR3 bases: TGTGCCAGCAGCTCGCTCACTATCGCAGATACGCAGTATTTT. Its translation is CASSSLTIADTQYF.

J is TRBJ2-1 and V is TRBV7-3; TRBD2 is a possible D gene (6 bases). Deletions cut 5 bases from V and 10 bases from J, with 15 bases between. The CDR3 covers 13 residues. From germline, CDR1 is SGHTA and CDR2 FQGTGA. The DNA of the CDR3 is TGTGCCAGCAGCGCCCGGGGGTTCAACGAGCAGTTCTTC. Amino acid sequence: CASSARGFNEQFF.

The CDR3 reads CASSENGRNEQYV. For the CDR3, the DNA is TGTGCCAGCAGTGAAAATGGTAGAAACGAGCAGTACGTC. The chain uses TRBV2 and TRBJ2-7, with unresolved D. This CDR3 contains 13 residues. The germline V and J ends were trimmed by 2 bases and 5 bases, with 10 bases remaining between them. The germline V gene has CDR1 SNHLY and CDR2 FYNNEI.

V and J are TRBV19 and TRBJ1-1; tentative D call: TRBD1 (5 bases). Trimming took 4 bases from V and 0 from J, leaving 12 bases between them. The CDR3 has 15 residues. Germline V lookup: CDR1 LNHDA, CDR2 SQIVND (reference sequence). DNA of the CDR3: TGTGCCAGTAGTACCTCAGGGATCGTGAACACTGAAGCTTTCTTT. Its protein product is CASSTSGIVNTEAFF.

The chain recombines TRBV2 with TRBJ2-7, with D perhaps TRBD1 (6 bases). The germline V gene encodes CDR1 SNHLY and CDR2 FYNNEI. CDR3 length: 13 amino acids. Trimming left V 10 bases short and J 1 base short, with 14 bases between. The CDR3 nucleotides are TGTGCCAACAGACAGGCAGGGTCCTACGAGCAGTACTTC. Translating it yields CANRQAGSYEQYF. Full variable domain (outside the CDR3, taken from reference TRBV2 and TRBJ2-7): EPEVTQTPSHQVTQMGQEVILRCVPISNHLYFYWYRQILGQKVEFLVSFYNNEISEKSEIFDDQFSVERPDGSNFTLKIRSTKLEDSAMYFCANRQAGSYEQYFGPGTRLTVT.